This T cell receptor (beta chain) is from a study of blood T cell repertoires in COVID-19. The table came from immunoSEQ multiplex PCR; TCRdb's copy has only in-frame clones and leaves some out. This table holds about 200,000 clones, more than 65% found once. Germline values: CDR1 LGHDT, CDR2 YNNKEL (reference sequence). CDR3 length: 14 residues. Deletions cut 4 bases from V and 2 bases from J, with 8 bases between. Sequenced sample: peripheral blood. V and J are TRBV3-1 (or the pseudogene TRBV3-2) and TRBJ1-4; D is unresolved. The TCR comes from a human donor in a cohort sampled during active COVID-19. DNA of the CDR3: TGTGCCAGCAGCCCCGTCTTCACTAATGAAAAACTGTTTTTT. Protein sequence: CASSPVFTNEKLFF.